Described below is a single T cell receptor beta chain sequence and its context. Its antigen is currently not known. Including the terminal cysteine and phenylalanine, the CDR3 comprises 15 residues. The DNA is unrecorded. The germline V gene gives CDR1 as SQVTM and CDR2 as ANQGSEA. For every CD8+ T cell subset, 250,000 to 300,000 cells were flow-sorted straight into RLT lysis buffer, and each subset was sorted in triplicate. Naive CD8+ T cells were defined stringently as CD45RO-CCR7+CD27+CD95- to exclude memory contaminants. Peripheral blood mononuclear cells were isolated from buffy coats using standard density gradient centrifugation. A FACSAria III was used to flow-sort naive CD8+ T cells into CXCR3-negative and CXCR3-positive populations. An RNeasy Mini Kit was used to extract total RNA from the sorted cells. This record belongs to a study of CXCR3-negative and CXCR3-positive naive CD8 T cells (dated by TCRdb to about 2019). Regarding the research as a whole: In total, some 130 million TRB reads were obtained, corresponding to roughly 1.5 +/- 0.3 million reads per library. Diversity and physicochemical repertoire analyses covered under twelve donors pooled from two independent experiments. Naive subsets from roughly 5 donors and memory cells from 3 donors were included in the TRBV-TRBJ cluster analysis. What the research found in general, with its limitations: Freshly isolated PBMCs were used for most assays because CXCR3 expression partially decreased after cryopreservation. Repertoire diversity was comparably high in both naive subsets but much lower in memory CD8+ T cells. Compared with CXCR3-negative naive cells, CXCR3-positive naive cells had TRB CDR3s with higher hydrophobicity (lower Kidera factor 4), lower energy, and higher strength and volume indices. Because surface CD5, which is linked to self-reactivity in mice, was comparable between the naive subsets, TCR interaction strength was also inferred from TRB CDR3 physicochemical properties. Naive CXCR3-negative and CXCR3-positive cells from the same donor showed similar TRBV-TRBJ usage, whereas memory cells showed distinct patterns.

The data were produced on a NextSeq 550. The Human TCR Profiling Kit (MiLaboratory) was used to make UMI-labeled 5' RACE TRB cDNA libraries. cDNA synthesis used the entire amount of extracted RNA, and PCR amplification then used the entire amount of cDNA produced. Libraries were prepared in parallel with an identical number of PCR cycles. The study's own analysis went as follows. MIGEC and MiXCR extracted about 50,000 +/- 10,000 unique UMI-labeled TRB cDNA molecules per library, requiring at least two reads per UMI. Each library averaged around 40,000 +/- 10,000 functional in-frame TRB CDR3 nucleotide clonotypes without stop codons. After downsampling to 5000 UMI-labeled TRB molecules per sample, diversity metrics, including normalized Shannon-Wiener and Chao1, were computed in VDJtools. VDJtools was used to calculate clonotype-size-weighted physicochemical properties of the central five CDR3 residues, namely interaction energy, strength, volume and Kidera factor 4. Following TCRdb reprocessing, every CDR3 protein sequence forms one entry, and DNA is not provided. TCRdb, not the original authors, processed these V and J calls. The table for this sample shows 100,000 to 150,000 distinct CDR3 sequences. 0.25% to 0.35% of the sample is in the top ten clones.

The sequence is built from TRBV29-1 and TRBJ2-5; TCRdb's D call, TRBD1, is unchecked because there is no DNA. This sequence was found in a human donor in good health. Some clones in this sample may be carry-over from other donors' samples. The sequenced sample was naive CXCR3- CD8+ T cells from blood. Read against the paper, the sample's cell subset or site label means: CD45RO-CCR7+CD27+CD95- naive CD8+ T cells lacking CXCR3 (TNR3-). The CDR3 reads CSVGVGRRIWETQYF.